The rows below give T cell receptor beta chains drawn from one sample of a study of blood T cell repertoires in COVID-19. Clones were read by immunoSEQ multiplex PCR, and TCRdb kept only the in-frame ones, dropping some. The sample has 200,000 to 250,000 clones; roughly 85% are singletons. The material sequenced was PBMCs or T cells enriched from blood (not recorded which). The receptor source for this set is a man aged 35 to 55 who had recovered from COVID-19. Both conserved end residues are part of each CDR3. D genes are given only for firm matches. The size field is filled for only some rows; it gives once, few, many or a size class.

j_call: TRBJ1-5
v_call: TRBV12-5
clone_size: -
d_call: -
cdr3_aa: CASGSEPRGEGYINNQPQHF
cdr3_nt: TGTGCTAGTGGTTCCGAGCCACGGGGGGAAGGGTATATTAACAATCAGCCCCAGCATTTT

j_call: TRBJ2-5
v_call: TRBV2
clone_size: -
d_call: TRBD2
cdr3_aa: CASSGTSGRRETQYF
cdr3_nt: TGTGCCAGCAGTGGGACTAGCGGGAGAAGAGAGACCCAGTACTTC

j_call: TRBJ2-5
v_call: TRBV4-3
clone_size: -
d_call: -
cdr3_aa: CASSHLGGLRPETQYF
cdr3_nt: TGCGCCAGCAGCCACCTCGGAGGCCTCCGGCCCGAGACCCAGTACTTC

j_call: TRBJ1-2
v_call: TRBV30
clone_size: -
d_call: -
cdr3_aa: CAWSGRVKANYGYTF
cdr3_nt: TGTGCCTGGAGTGGCAGGGTGAAGGCTAACTATGGCTACACCTTC

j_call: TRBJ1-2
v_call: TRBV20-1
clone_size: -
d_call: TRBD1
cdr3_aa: CSASGTGGNYGYTF
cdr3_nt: TGCAGTGCTAGTGGTACAGGGGGCAACTATGGCTACACCTTC

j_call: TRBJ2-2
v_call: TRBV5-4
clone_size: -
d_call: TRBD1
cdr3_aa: CASSSHTGVTGELFF
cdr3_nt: TGTGCCAGCAGCTCGCATACAGGGGTTACCGGGGAGCTGTTTTTT

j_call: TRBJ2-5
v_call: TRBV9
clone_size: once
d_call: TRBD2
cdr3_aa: CASSVGPGGAEETQYF
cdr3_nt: TGTGCCAGCAGCGTAGGACCGGGAGGGGCGGAAGAGACCCAGTACTTC

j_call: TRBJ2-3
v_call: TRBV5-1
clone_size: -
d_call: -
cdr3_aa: CASSFTTGDTQYF
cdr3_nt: TGCGCCAGCAGCTTCACCACGGGAGATACGCAGTATTTT

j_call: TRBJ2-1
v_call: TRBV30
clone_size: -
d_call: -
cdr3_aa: CAWDRETEQFF
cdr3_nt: TGTGCCTGGGACCGGGAGACTGAGCAGTTCTTC

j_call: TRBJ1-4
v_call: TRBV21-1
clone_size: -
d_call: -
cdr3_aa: CASSKASGGEEKLFF
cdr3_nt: TGTGCCAGCAGCAAAGCCTCCGGAGGTGAAGAAAAACTGTTTTTT

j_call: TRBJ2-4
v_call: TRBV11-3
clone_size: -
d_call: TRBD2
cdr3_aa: CASSQRTTGGRKNIQYF
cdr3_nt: TGTGCCAGCAGCCAAAGAACGACGGGGGGGCGGAAAAACATTCAGTACTTC

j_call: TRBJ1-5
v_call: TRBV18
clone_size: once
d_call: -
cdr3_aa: CASSPGGSQPQHF
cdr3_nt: TGTGCCAGCTCACCGGGGGGGAGTCAGCCCCAGCATTTT

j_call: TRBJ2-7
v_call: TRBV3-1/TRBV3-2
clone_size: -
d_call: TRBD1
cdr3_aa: CASTRRGTGYEQYF
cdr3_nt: TGTGCCAGCACCAGGAGAGGGACAGGGTACGAGCAGTACTTC

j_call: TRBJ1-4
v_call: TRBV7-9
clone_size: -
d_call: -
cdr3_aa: CASSIHQDRYNEKLFF
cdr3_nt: TGTGCCAGCAGCATACACCAGGACAGATATAATGAAAAACTGTTTTTT

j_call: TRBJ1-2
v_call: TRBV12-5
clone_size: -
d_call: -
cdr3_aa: CASGFSGADGYTF
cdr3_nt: TGTGCTAGTGGTTTTTCAGGGGCAGATGGCTACACCTTC

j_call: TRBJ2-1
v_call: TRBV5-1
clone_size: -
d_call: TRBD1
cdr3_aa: CASSLVGTGVSNEQFF
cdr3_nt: TGCGCCAGCAGCTTGGTAGGGACAGGGGTTAGCAATGAGCAGTTCTTC

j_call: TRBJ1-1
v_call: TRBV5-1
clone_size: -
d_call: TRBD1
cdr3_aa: CASTRGEQGAAFF
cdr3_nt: TGCGCCAGCACCCGAGGGGAGCAGGGGGCAGCTTTCTTT

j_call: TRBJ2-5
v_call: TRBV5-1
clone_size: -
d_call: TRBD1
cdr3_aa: CASSPGQIQETQYF
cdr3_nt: TGCGCCAGCAGCCCGGGACAGATCCAAGAGACCCAGTACTTC

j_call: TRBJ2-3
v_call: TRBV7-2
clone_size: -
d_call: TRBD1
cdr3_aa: CASSLGTGPDTQYF
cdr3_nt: TGTGCCAGCAGCTTAGGGACAGGGCCAGATACGCAGTATTTT

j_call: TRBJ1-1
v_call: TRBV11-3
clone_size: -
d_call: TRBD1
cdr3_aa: CASSLQGGTEAFF
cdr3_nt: TGTGCCAGCAGCTTACAGGGGGGAACTGAAGCTTTCTTT

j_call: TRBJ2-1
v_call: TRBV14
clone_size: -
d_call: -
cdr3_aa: CASSQDGGIYEQFF
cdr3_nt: TGTGCCAGCAGCCAAGACGGCGGGATCTATGAGCAGTTCTTC

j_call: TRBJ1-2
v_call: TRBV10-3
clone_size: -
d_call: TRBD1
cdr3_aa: CAISVGQGYGYTF
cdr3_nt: TGTGCCATCAGTGTGGGACAGGGCTATGGCTACACCTTC

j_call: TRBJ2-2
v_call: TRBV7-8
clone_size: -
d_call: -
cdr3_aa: CASCLRRGSTGELFF
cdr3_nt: TGTGCCAGCTGCCTGAGGAGGGGCTCCACCGGGGAGCTGTTTTTT

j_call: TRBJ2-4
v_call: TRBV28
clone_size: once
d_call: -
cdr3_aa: CASSLVRLAKNIQYF
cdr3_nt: TGTGCCAGCAGTTTGGTTAGACTAGCCAAAAACATTCAGTACTTC

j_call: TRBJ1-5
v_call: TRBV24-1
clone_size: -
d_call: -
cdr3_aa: CATSDRTGIGNQPQHF
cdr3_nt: TGTGCCACCAGTGACCGCACAGGGATAGGCAATCAGCCCCAGCATTTT

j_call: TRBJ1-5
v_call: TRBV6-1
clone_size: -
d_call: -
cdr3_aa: CASSETRRGGFYSNQPQHF
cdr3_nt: TGTGCCAGCAGTGAAACCCGGCGGGGGGGGTTTTATAGCAATCAGCCCCAGCATTTT

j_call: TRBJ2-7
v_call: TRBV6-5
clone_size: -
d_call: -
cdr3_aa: CASRDLASTYEQYF
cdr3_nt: TGTGCCAGCAGGGACCTAGCGAGCACCTACGAGCAGTACTTC

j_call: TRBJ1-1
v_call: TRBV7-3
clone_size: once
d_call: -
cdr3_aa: CASSLRQSNTEAFF
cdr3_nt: TGTGCCAGCAGCTTACGACAGTCGAACACTGAAGCTTTCTTT

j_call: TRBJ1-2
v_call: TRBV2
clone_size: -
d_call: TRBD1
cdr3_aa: CASSPTRQGAHGYTF
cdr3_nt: TGTGCCAGCAGTCCGACCCGACAGGGGGCTCATGGCTACACCTTC

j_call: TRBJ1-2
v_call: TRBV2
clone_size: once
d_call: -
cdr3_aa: CAREDRNYGYTF
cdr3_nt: TGTGCCAGAGAGGACAGAAACTATGGCTACACCTTC

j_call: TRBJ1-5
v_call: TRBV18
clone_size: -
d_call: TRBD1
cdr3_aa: CASSPTGGGRNQPQHF
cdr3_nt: TGTGCCAGCTCACCCACAGGGGGCGGGCGCAATCAGCCCCAGCATTTT

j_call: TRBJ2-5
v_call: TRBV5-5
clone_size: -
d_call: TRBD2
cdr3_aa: CASSLVAGGPETQYF
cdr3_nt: TGTGCCAGCAGCTTGGTTGCGGGAGGGCCAGAGACCCAGTACTTC

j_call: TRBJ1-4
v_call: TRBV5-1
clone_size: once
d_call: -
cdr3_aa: CASSPTATNEKLFF
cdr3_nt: TGCGCCAGCAGCCCGACAGCAACTAATGAAAAACTGTTTTTT

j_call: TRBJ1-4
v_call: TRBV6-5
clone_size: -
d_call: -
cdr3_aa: CASSEDWDEKLFF
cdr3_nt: TGTGCCAGCAGCGAGGACTGGGATGAAAAACTGTTTTTT

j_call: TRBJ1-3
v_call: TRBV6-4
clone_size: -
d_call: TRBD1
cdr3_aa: CASSPGTGAGNTIYF
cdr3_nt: TGTGCCAGCAGCCCCGGGACAGGGGCTGGAAACACCATATATTTT

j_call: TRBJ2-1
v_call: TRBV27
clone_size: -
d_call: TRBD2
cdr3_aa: CARSGSGRDLEQFF
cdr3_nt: TGTGCCAGGTCTGGTAGCGGGAGGGATCTTGAGCAGTTCTTC

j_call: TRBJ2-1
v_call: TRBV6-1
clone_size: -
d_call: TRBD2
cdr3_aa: CASSAKGGGTSGRARNEQFF
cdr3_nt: TGTGCCAGCAGTGCGAAGGGAGGGGGGACTAGCGGGAGGGCCCGCAATGAGCAGTTCTTC

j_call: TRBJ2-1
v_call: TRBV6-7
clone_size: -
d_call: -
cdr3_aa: CASSYRPTVGDEQFF
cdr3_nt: TGTGCCAGCAGTTACAGGCCTACAGTGGGCGATGAGCAGTTCTTC

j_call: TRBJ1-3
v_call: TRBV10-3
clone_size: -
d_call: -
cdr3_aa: CAISELTGRNTIYF
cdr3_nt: TGTGCCATCAGTGAGCTGACAGGTCGAAACACCATATATTTT

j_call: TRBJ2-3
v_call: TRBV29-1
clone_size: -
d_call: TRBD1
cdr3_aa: CSVSGQGFRGDTQYF
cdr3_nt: TGCAGCGTTTCAGGACAGGGCTTTAGGGGAGATACGCAGTATTTT

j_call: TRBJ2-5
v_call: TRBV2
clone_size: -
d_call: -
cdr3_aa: CASSYSGETQYF
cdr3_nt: TGTGCCAGCAGTTACAGTGGAGAGACCCAGTACTTC

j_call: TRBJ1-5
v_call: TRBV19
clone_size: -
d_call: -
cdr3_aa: CASSIKAGNQPQHF
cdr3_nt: TGTGCCAGTAGTATAAAGGCAGGAAATCAGCCCCAGCATTTT

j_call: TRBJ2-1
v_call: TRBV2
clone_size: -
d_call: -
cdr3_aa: CASRQEKSYNEQFF
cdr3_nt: TGTGCCAGCAGACAGGAAAAGTCCTACAATGAGCAGTTCTTC

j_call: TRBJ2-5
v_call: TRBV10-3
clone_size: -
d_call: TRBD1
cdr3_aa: CAISESGQGKTQYF
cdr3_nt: TGTGCCATCAGTGAGTCGGGACAGGGAAAGACCCAGTACTTC

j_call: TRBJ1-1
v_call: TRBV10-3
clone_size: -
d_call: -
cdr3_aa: CAISEGRNTEAFF
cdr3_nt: TGTGCCATCAGTGAGGGGAGGAACACTGAAGCTTTCTTT